This T cell receptor (beta chain) stems from a study of blood T cell repertoires in COVID-19. Study in general: Samples taken during acute and convalescent COVID-19 were collected in the United States, Italy and Spain. T cells, B-cell-depleted T cells, or PBMCs provided the cDNA or gDNA that served as material.

The V and J ends lost 5 bases and 0 bases, in that order; junction bases with no gene match: 3. The CDR3 consists of 15 residues. Germline assignment: CDR1 SGHAT and CDR2 FQDESV (reference sequence). This clone appeared a single time. Under the authors' procedure: Estimated nucleated cell counts came from reference gene primer amplification. Method: immunoSEQ multiplex PCR; TCRdb's copy keeps in-frame clones and lacks some. Clonal size and the V and J genes are those of that table, whereas D and trimming came from the DNA. This table has tens of thousands of clones, around 87% appearing once. This TCR was sampled from a woman aged 55-69 years with COVID-19, enrolled during active disease. Sequences were obtained from peripheral blood. The J gene is TRBJ1-1, the V gene TRBV11-1; TRBD1 aligns across 10 bases. CDR3 sequence reads: CASSDGTGVNTEAFF. The DNA for the CDR3 is TGTGCCAGCAGCGACGGGACAGGGGTGAACACTGAAGCTTTCTTT. Variable domain in full (rest from reference TRBV11-1 and TRBJ1-1): EAEVAQSPRYKITEKSQAVAFWCDPISGHATLYWYRQILGQGPELLVQFQDESVVDDSQLPKDRFSAERLKGVDSTLKIQPAELGDSAMYLCASSDGTGVNTEAFFGQGTRLTVV.